Listed below are T cell receptor beta chains from one sample, sequenced in a study of cytomegalovirus exposure and HLA in healthy donors. Assay used: immunoSEQ multiplex PCR; TCRdb lists only in-frame clones, some missing. The profile shows under 200,000 clones, roughly 85% of them singletons. Sample: PBMCs. The receptors were gathered from a young man in good health and CMV-seropositive. CDR3s include the opening cysteine and the closing phenylalanine or tryptophan. The order of the fields is clone size, CDR3 length, V gene, D gene, J gene, CDR3 protein, CDR3 DNA. D genes are given only for firm matches. The listing skips clone size in some rows; elsewhere it reads once, few, many or a size class.

>NA|16|TRBV11-2|NA|TRBJ2-2
CASSLVPGLNTGELFF
TGTGCCAGCAGCTTAGTTCCGGGACTGAACACCGGGGAGCTGTTTTTT
>NA|15|TRBV7-9|NA|TRBJ2-2
CASSPGGLNTGELFF
TGTGCCAGCAGCCCCGGAGGACTGAACACCGGGGAGCTGTTTTTT
>NA|15|TRBV4-3|NA|TRBJ2-1
CASRVGASAYNEQFF
TGCGCCAGCAGGGTCGGTGCTAGCGCCTACAATGAGCAGTTCTTC
>few|11|TRBV10-3|NA|TRBJ2-7
CAISDGYEQYF
TGTGCCATCAGTGACGGGTACGAGCAGTACTTC
>NA|15|TRBV4-1|NA|TRBJ2-7
CASSQDSSGSYEQYF
TGCGCCAGCAGCCAAGATAGTTCCGGCTCCTACGAGCAGTACTTC
>NA|15|TRBV19|NA|TRBJ2-3
CASSIGDSNTDTQYF
TGTGCCAGTAGTATCGGCGACTCCAACACAGATACGCAGTATTTT
>NA|15|TRBV18|NA|TRBJ2-3
CASSPPSGGTDTQYF
TGTGCCAGCTCACCACCTTCGGGAGGCACAGATACGCAGTATTTT
>NA|14|TRBV18|NA|TRBJ2-1
CASSPPQDYNEQFF
TGTGCCAGCTCACCACCGCAGGACTACAATGAGCAGTTCTTC
>NA|17|TRBV4-2|TRBD1|TRBJ1-1
CASSQEIGDRGNTEAFF
TGTGCCAGCAGCCAAGAAATCGGGGACAGGGGGAACACTGAAGCTTTCTTT
>NA|14|TRBV18|NA|TRBJ2-7
CASSPRGQTYEQYF
TGTGCCAGCTCACCACGAGGGCAAACCTACGAGCAGTACTTC
>NA|14|TRBV7-9|NA|TRBJ1-1
CASSKDAGGTEAFF
TGTGCCAGCAGCAAAGATGCGGGAGGCACTGAAGCTTTCTTT
>NA|13|TRBV4-1|TRBD1|TRBJ2-1
CASSRTGVNEQFF
TGCGCCAGCAGCCGCACAGGGGTCAATGAGCAGTTCTTC
>NA|16|TRBV13|NA|TRBJ2-1
CASSSRGSSSYNEQFF
TGTGCCAGCAGCAGTCGGGGGAGTTCCTCCTACAATGAGCAGTTCTTC
>NA|14|TRBV7-8|NA|TRBJ2-5
CASSLLVPQETQYF
TGTGCCAGCAGCTTATTAGTACCGCAAGAGACCCAGTACTTC
>NA|13|TRBV6-5|NA|TRBJ2-7
CASTGYGLYEQYF
TGTGCCAGCACGGGTTACGGCCTCTACGAGCAGTACTTC
>NA|15|TRBV7-9|TRBD2|TRBJ2-2
CASIRLAGNTGELFF
TGTGCCAGCATCCGACTAGCGGGAAACACCGGGGAGCTGTTTTTT
>NA|13|TRBV30|NA|TRBJ2-7
CAWSVGVVYEQYF
TGTGCCTGGAGTGTAGGAGTTGTTTACGAGCAGTACTTC
>NA|12|TRBV13|NA|TRBJ1-2
CASSPVPYGYTF
TGTGCCAGCAGTCCTGTCCCCTATGGCTACACCTTC
>once|15|TRBV10-2|NA|TRBJ2-7
CASSESWRLSYEQYF
TGCGCCAGCAGTGAGTCGTGGAGACTCTCCTACGAGCAGTACTTC
>NA|17|TRBV4-3|TRBD2|TRBJ2-2
CASSQVWTSGVGGELFF
TGCGCCAGCAGCCAAGTTTGGACTAGCGGGGTTGGTGGGGAGCTGTTTTTT
>NA|15|TRBV6-5|TRBD1|TRBJ1-1
CASSSSGTENTEAFF
TGTGCCAGCAGTTCCTCCGGGACAGAGAACACTGAAGCTTTCTTT
>NA|16|TRBV4-1|NA|TRBJ2-7
CASSQSGLERGYEQYF
TGCGCCAGCAGCCAGTCGGGACTCGAACGGGGCTACGAGCAGTACTTC